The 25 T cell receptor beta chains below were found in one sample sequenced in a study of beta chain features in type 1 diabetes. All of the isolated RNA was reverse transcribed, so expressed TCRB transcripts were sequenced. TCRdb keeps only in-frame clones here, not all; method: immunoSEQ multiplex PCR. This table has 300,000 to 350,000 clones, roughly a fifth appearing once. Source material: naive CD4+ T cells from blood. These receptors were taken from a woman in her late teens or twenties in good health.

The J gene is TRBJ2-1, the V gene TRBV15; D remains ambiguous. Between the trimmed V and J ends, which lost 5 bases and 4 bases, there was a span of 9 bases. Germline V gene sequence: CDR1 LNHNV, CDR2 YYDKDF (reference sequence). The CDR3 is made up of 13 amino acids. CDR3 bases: TGTGCCACCAGCCAGAGAGGATACAATGAGCAGTTCTTC. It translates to CATSQRGYNEQFF.

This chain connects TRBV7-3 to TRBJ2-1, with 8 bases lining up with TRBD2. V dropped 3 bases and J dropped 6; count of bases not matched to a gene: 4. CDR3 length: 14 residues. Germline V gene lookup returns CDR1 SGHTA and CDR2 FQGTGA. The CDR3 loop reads CASSLGLDLNEQFF. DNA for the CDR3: TGTGCCAGCAGCTTGGGACTAGATCTCAATGAGCAGTTCTTC.

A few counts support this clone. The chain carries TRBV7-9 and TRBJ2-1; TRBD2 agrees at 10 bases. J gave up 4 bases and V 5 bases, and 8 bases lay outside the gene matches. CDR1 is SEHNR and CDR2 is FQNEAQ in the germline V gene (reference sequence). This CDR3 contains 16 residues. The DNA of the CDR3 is TGTGCCAGCAGCCCCTTCCCTAGCGGGGGTTACAATGAGCAGTTCTTC. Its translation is CASSPFPSGGYNEQFF.

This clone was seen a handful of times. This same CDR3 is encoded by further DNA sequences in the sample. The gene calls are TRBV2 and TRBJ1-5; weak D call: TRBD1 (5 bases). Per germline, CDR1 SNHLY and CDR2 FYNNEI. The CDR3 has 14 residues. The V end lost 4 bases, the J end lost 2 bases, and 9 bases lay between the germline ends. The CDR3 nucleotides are TGTGCCAGCAGTGTACGGGGGGGCAATCAGCCCCAGCATTTT. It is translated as CASSVRGGNQPQHF.

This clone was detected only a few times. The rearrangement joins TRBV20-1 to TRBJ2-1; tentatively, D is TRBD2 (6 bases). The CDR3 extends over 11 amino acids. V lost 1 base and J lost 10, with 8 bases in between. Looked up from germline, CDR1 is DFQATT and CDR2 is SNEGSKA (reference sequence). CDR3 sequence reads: CSARGLGEQFF. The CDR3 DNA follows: TGCAGTGCTAGAGGACTAGGAGAGCAGTTCTTC.

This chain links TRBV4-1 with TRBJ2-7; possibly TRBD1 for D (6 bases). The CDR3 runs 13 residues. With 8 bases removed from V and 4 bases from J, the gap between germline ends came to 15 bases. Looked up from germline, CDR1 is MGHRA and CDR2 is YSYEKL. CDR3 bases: TGCGCCAGCGCACGGGACAAAAGTTACGAGCAGTACTTC. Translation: CASARDKSYEQYF.

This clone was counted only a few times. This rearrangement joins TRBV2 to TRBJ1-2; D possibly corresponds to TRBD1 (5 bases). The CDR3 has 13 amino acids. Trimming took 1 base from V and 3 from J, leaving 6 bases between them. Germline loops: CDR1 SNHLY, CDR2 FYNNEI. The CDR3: CASSEGGDYGYTF. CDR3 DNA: TGTGCCAGCAGTGAAGGGGGGGACTATGGCTACACCTTC. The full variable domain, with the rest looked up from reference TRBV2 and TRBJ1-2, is EPEVTQTPSHQVTQMGQEVILRCVPISNHLYFYWYRQILGQKVEFLVSFYNNEISEKSEIFDDQFSVERPDGSNFTLKIRSTKLEDSAMYFCASSEGGDYGYTFGSGTRLTVV.

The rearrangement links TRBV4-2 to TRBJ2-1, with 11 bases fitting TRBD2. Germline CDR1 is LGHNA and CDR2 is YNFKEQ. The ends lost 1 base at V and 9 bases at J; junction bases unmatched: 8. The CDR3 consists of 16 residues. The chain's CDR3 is CASSQVFSGGAGEQFF. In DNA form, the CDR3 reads TGTGCCAGCAGCCAAGTGTTTAGCGGGGGGGCCGGTGAGCAGTTCTTC.

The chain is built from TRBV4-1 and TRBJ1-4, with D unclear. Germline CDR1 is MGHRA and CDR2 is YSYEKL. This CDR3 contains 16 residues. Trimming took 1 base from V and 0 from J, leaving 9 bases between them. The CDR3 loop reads CASSQGLTTTNEKLFF. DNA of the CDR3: TGCGCCAGCAGCCAAGGATTGACAACAACTAATGAAAAACTGTTTTTT.

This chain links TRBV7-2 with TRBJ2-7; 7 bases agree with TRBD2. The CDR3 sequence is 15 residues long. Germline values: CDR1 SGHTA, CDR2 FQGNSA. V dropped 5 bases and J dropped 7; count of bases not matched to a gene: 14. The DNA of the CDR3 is TGTGCCAGCAGCACCGGGGGGATTGGACCGGGGGAGCAGTACTTC. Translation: CASSTGGIGPGEQYF.

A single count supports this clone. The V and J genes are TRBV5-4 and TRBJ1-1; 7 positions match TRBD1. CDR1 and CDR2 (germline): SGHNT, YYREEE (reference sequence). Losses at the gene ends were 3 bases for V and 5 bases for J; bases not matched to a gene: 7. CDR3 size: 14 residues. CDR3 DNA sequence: TGTGCCAGCAGCTCCTCGACAGGGTGGACTGAAGCTTTCTTT. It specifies CASSSSTGWTEAFF.

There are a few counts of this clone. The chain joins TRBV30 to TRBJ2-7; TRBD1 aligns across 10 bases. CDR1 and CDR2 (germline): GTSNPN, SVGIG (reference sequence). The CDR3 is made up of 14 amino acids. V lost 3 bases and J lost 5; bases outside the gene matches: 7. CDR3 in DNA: TGTGCCTGGAGAGGACAGGGGGTTGGGCACGAGCAGTACTTC. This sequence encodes CAWRGQGVGHEQYF.

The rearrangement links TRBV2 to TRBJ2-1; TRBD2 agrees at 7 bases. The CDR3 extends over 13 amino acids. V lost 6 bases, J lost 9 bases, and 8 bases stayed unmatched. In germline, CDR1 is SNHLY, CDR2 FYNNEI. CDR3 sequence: CASSRLLAFEQFF. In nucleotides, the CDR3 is TGTGCCAGCAGCCGATTACTAGCGTTTGAGCAGTTCTTC.

The DNA for the CDR3 is TGCAGCGCCAGTGACAGGGTAACCGCCTCTGGGGCCAACGTCCTGACTTTC. Protein: CSASDRVTASGANVLTF. V and J are TRBV29-1 and TRBJ2-6; 7 nucleotides match TRBD1. Germline lookup yields CDR1 SQVTM and CDR2 ANQGSEA. The J segment lost 0 bases and the V segment lost 7 bases, leaving 12 bases of the junction unmatched. This CDR3 has 17 residues.

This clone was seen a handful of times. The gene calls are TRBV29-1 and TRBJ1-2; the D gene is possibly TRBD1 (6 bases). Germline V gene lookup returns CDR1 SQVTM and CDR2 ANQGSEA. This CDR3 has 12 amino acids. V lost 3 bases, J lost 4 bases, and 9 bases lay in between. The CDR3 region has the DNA TGCAGCGTTGACCCAGGGGCCTATGGCTACACCTTC. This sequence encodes CSVDPGAYGYTF.

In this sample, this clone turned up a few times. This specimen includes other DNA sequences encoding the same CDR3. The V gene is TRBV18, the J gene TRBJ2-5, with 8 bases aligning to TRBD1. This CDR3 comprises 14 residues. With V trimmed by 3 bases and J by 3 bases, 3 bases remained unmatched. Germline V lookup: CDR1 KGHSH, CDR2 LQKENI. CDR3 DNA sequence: TGTGCCAGCTCACCTACGGGACAGGAAGAGACCCAGTACTTC. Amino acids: CASSPTGQEETQYF.

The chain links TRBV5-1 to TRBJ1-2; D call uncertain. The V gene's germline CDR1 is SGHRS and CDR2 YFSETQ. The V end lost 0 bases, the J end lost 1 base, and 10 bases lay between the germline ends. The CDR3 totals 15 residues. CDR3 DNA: TGCGCCAGCAGCTTGGCCATCGGGAGTAACTATGGCTACACCTTC. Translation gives CASSLAIGSNYGYTF.

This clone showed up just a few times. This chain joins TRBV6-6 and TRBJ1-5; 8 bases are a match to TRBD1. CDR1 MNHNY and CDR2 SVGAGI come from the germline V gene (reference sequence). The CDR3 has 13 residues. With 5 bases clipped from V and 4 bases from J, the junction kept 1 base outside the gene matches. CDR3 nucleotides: TGTGCCAGCAGTGACAGGGGAAATCAGCCCCAGCATTTT. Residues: CASSDRGNQPQHF.

CDR3 protein: CASSYSTGGFYEQYF. As DNA, the CDR3 is TGTGCCAGCAGTTACTCAACGGGAGGGTTCTACGAGCAGTACTTC. The gene calls are TRBV6-5 and TRBJ2-7, with 8 bases fitting TRBD2. Losses at the gene ends were 0 bases for V and 3 bases for J; bases not matched to a gene: 4. The CDR3 contains 15 residues. Germline-derived CDR1 and CDR2 are MNHEY and SVGAGI.

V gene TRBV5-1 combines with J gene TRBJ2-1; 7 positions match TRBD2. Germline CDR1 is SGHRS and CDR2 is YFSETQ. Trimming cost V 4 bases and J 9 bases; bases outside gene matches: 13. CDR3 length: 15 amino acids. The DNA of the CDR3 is TGCGCCAGCAGCCCAGGACTAGAGCCTTGGAGTGAGCAGTTCTTC. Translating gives CASSPGLEPWSEQFF.

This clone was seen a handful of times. This CDR3 is CSAWGGTGRVSYGYTF. In DNA, the CDR3 is TGCAGCGCTTGGGGGGGGACAGGTCGGGTTTCCTATGGCTACACCTTC. This chain connects TRBV29-1 to TRBJ1-2; 8 nucleotides match TRBD1. CDR1 is SQVTM, CDR2 ANQGSEA, per germline. Losses at the gene ends were 7 bases for V and 4 bases for J; bases not matched to a gene: 17. The CDR3 is 16 residues long.

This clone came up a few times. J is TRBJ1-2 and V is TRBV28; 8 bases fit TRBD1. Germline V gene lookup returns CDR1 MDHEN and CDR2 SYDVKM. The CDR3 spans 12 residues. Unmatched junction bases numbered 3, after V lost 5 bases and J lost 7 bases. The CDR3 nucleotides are TGTGCCAGCAGTCCAGGGGGCCGTGGCTACACCTTC. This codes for CASSPGGRGYTF.

The DNA of the CDR3 is TGTGCCAGCAGCCCACAGGGGGACACTGAAGCTTTCTTT. This encodes CASSPQGDTEAFF. The V gene is TRBV9, the J gene TRBJ1-1; TRBD1 aligns across 8 bases. Germline CDR1 is SGDLS and CDR2 is YYNGEE. V was pared by 4 bases and J by 3 bases, with 2 bases of the junction left unmatched. The CDR3 loop spans 13 amino acids.

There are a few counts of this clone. The CDR3 region is CASSPQASRETQYF. DNA for the CDR3: TGTGCCAGCTCACCACAGGCTAGCAGGGAGACCCAGTACTTC. This chain joins TRBV18 and TRBJ2-5; a possible D gene is TRBD2 (5 bases). Trimming cost V 1 base and J 5 bases, with 11 bases left between them. Germline-derived CDR1 and CDR2 are KGHSH and LQKENI. This CDR3 is 14 amino acids long.

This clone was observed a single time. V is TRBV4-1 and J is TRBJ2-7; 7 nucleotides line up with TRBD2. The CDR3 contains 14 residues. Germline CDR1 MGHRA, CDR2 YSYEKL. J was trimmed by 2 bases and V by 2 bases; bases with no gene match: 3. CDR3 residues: CASSQPGRTYEQYF. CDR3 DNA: TGCGCCAGCAGCCAACCCGGGAGGACCTACGAGCAGTACTTC.